This T cell receptor (beta chain) originates from a study of T cells after posttransplantation cyclophosphamide. The CDR3 extends over 16 amino acids. Trimming removed 6 bases from V and 1 base from J; junction bases left unmatched: 10. Germline V CDR1 and CDR2: MDHEN, SYDVKM. TCRdb's copy holds only in-frame clones and misses some; the assay was immunoSEQ multiplex PCR. The sample gives around 50,000 clones, roughly 93% of which show up once; around 3.1% is in the top ten. Sequences were obtained from PBMCs. The TCR sequence derives from a woman in her 50s in good health and a related stem cell transplant donor. The genes are TRBV28 and TRBJ2-3, with 7 bases that match TRBD1. The CDR3 nucleotides read TGTGCCAGCAGCCGATCGGGACAGCCAGGCACAGATACGCAGTATTTT. It is translated as CASSRSGQPGTDTQYF. Complete variable domain (other parts from reference TRBV28 and TRBJ2-3): DVKVTQSSRYLVKRTGEKVFLECVQDMDHENMFWYRQDPGLGLRLIYFSYDVKMKEKGDIPEGYSVSREKKERFSLILESASTNQTSMYLCASSRSGQPGTDTQYFGPGTRLTVL.